This T cell receptor beta chain was captured in a study of post-analysis software for immune sequencing data. Study-level background: Some patients lacked subtype; others had relapsing-remitting, secondary progressive or progressive-relapsing disease. Study-wide results and caveats: Relative to controls, patients had 4 or 5 TRBV segments at higher frequency, with TRBV5-6, TRBV5-1 and TRBV20-1 among these. Significantly decreased normalized Chao1 diversity was recorded for multiple sclerosis patients relative to controls. With F measure, samples from one preparation batch clustered together strongly.

TCR beta cDNA libraries included unique molecular identifiers. Yield was about 500,000 cDNA molecules from around 1 to 10 million T cells. TCRdb itself ran the PCR reads through MiXCR, one entry per CDR3 protein. The data contain about half a million distinct CDR3 sequences, over 35% of them singletons. The CDR3 runs 15 residues. CDR1 is SGHTA, CDR2 FQGNSA, per germline. V was clipped by 5 bases and J by 3 bases; unmatched bases: 6. This clonotype has just a few counts. Its antigen is not identified. J is TRBJ2-1 and V is TRBV7-2, with TRBD2 matching 8 bases. Sample: blood. The source is a girl aged 10-17 years with multiple sclerosis. This CDR3 reads CASSPREGGYNEQFF. DNA of the CDR3: TGTGCCAGCAGCCCCCGGGAGGGCGGCTACAATGAGCAGTTCTTC. Full variable domain (remainder filled in from reference TRBV7-2 and TRBJ2-1): GAGVSQSPSNKVTEKGKDVELRCDPISGHTALYWYRQSLGQGLEFLIYFQGNSAPDKSGLPSDRFSAERTGGSVSTLTIQRTQQEDSAVYLCASSPREGGYNEQFFGPGTRLTVL.